The 26 T cell receptor beta chains reported below all come from one sample, sequenced in a study of T cells in Graves' hyperthyroidism and ophthalmopathy. Authors of the study amplified TCR beta CDR3 regions from RNA transcripts. HTBI primers drove first-round RT-PCR of the TCR CDR3. TCRdb redid the calling of the multiplex PCR reads with MiXCR, one entry per CDR3 protein. The sample contains 450,000 to 550,000 distinct CDR3 sequences, around 24% of which appear only once. Sequenced sample: blood. The receptors were sampled from a woman in her thirties with Graves' ophthalmopathy.

This clonotype was observed at least ten times. The chain recombines TRBV10-3 with TRBJ2-5; 8 bases line up with TRBD1. J gave up 4 bases and V 6 bases, and 13 bases lay outside the gene matches. Per the germline V gene, CDR1 is ENHRY and CDR2 is SYGVKD. The CDR3 is 16 amino acids. The CDR3, as DNA: TGTGCCATCAGCGACCGAACCGACAGGGGAAGAGAGACCCAGTACTTC. This gives the protein CAISDRTDRGRETQYF.

This clonotype was observed many times. This rearrangement joins TRBV6-2 or TRBV6-3 to TRBJ1-5, with a weak D call TRBD1 (5 bases). This CDR3 spans 16 amino acids. Deletions cut 6 bases from V and 4 bases from J, with 19 bases between. CDR1 is MNHEY and CDR2 is SVGEGT in the germline V gene. DNA of the CDR3: TGTGCCAGCAGCTTACTCGGCAGGGTGAGGAATCAGCCCCAGCATTTT. Its protein is CASSLLGRVRNQPQHF.

With regard to this clonotype: A single base separates this from a much larger clone, so it may be a read error. The CDR3 does not close with the conserved phenylalanine or tryptophan, likely indicating a read error. The chain combines TRBV29-1 with TRBJ1-2, with unresolved D. Germline loops: CDR1 SQVTM, CDR2 ANQGSEA. This CDR3 region has 11 residues. Trimming pared 8 bases from V and 7 bases from J, leaving 14 bases between. This chain's CDR3 is CSSKRLRGYTL. The CDR3 DNA reads as TGCAGCTCCAAACGCCTACGTGGCTACACCTTA.

This clonotype showed up many times. CDR3 in DNA: TGTGCCAGCAGGAGGGACCATAGCAATCAGCCCCAGCATTTT. This translates into CASRRDHSNQPQHF. V and J are TRBV28 and TRBJ1-5, with TRBD1 as a possible D gene (5 bases). V lost 6 bases and J lost 0, with 9 bases in between. The CDR3 totals 14 residues. The germline gives CDR1 MDHEN, CDR2 SYDVKM.

Many counts were recorded for this clonotype. The CDR3 coding sequence is TGCAGTACCTCCCAGGGGGACTACGAGCAGTACTTC. The encoded protein is CSTSQGDYEQYF. The rearrangement links TRBV20-1 to TRBJ2-7, with TRBD1 matching 7 bases. The junction had 7 bases not matched to a gene; V was cut back by 8 bases and J by 3 bases. The CDR3 has 12 amino acids. Germline V gives CDR1 DFQATT, CDR2 SNEGSKA (reference sequence).

This clonotype was seen repeatedly, ten times or more. The gene calls are TRBV20-1 and TRBJ1-1; tentative D call: TRBD1 (5 bases). The CDR3 loop spans 15 amino acids. CDR1 and CDR2 from the germline V gene are DFQATT and SNEGSKA (reference sequence). V shed 0 bases and J shed 2 bases, with 13 bases lying between them. CDR3 nucleotide sequence: TGCAGTGCTAGAGATGTCAGTCAGGGAAACACTGAAGCTTTCTTT. It yields the protein CSARDVSQGNTEAFF.

Many counts were recorded for this clonotype. The rearrangement links TRBV6-2 or TRBV6-3 to TRBJ1-1; D not resolved. Germline assignment: CDR1 MNHEY and CDR2 SVGEGT. With 0 bases removed from V and 9 bases from J, the gap between germline ends came to 11 bases. The CDR3 contains 13 residues. The CDR3 here is CASSYSRQNKAFF. The CDR3 nucleotides are TGTGCCAGCAGTTACTCGCGTCAGAACAAAGCTTTCTTT.

This clonotype showed up many times. V and J are TRBV20-1 and TRBJ2-7; D might be TRBD1 (5 bases). V dropped 2 bases and J dropped 1 base, with 12 bases sitting between them. Germline V lookup: CDR1 DFQATT, CDR2 SNEGSKA (reference sequence). The CDR3 consists of 14 residues. For the CDR3, the DNA is TGCAGTGCTAGATTATCGACAGATTCCTACGAGCAGTACTTC. It encodes CSARLSTDSYEQYF.

This clonotype was detected ten times or more. The chain uses TRBV20-1 and TRBJ1-5; unclear D gene. CDR1 and CDR2 from the germline V gene are DFQATT and SNEGSKA (reference sequence). Trimming removed 5 bases from V and 3 bases from J, with 8 bases in between. CDR3 size: 12 residues. CDR3 amino acids: CSAPTPNQPQHF. The CDR3 DNA sequence: TGCAGTGCTCCTACCCCCAATCAGCCCCAGCATTTT.

This chain connects TRBV12-3 or TRBV12-4 to TRBJ2-7, with TRBD1 matching 7 bases. The CDR3 runs 13 residues. J was trimmed by 7 bases and V by 7 bases; bases with no gene match: 10. The CDR3 bases are TGTGCCAGCAAATACCGACAGGGCCGAGAGCAGTACTTC. Protein product: CASKYRQGREQYF.

This clonotype appeared many times. The chain combines TRBV2 with TRBJ2-7; D possibly corresponds to TRBD1 (5 bases). CDR3 length: 15 residues. Germline V lookup: CDR1 SNHLY, CDR2 FYNNEI. With 2 bases removed from V and 2 bases from J, the gap between germline ends came to 13 bases. The CDR3 sequence: CASSEFDSKTYEQYF. CDR3 nucleotide sequence: TGTGCCAGCAGTGAATTCGACAGTAAGACCTACGAGCAGTACTTC.

This clonotype was counted a few times. This chain joins TRBV28 and TRBJ2-7; D may correspond to TRBD1 or TRBD2 (5 bases each). Per germline, CDR1 MDHEN and CDR2 SYDVKM. Trimming pared 6 bases from V and 6 bases from J, leaving 18 bases between. The CDR3 sequence is 14 residues long. CDR3 sequence (DNA): TGTGCCAGCAGGTATTCCGGGCCGAGGGGCGAGCAGTACTTC. Its protein is CASRYSGPRGEQYF.

This clonotype was seen a handful of times. V gene TRBV30 combines with J gene TRBJ2-7, with TRBD2 matching 10 bases. Germline V gene sequence: CDR1 GTSNPN, CDR2 SVGIG (reference sequence). The length of the CDR3 is 12 residues. The V gene end was trimmed by 5 bases and the J gene end by 2 bases; junction bases not matched to a gene: 0. The CDR3 here is CAWGTSAYEQYF. The CDR3 bases are TGTGCCTGGGGGACTAGCGCCTACGAGCAGTACTTC.

The rearrangement joins TRBV11-2 to TRBJ1-1; D is uncertain. Trimming removed 1 base at V and 11 bases at J, with 14 bases between. Germline V lookup: CDR1 SGHAT, CDR2 FQNNGV. The CDR3 spans 13 residues. CDR3 nucleotide sequence: TGTGCCAGCAGCTTAGTAGCGGAGTTACGGGCTTTCTTT. It codes for CASSLVAELRAFF.

Many counts were recorded for this clonotype. The rearrangement uses TRBV6-4 and TRBJ1-1; the match to TRBD1 covers 7 bases. The J segment lost 4 bases and the V segment lost 6 bases, leaving 8 bases of the junction unmatched. There are 14 residues in the CDR3. Germline V lookup: CDR1 MRHNA, CDR2 SNTAGT. The CDR3: CASRIDREGTEAFF. For the CDR3, the DNA is TGTGCCAGCAGAATCGACAGGGAGGGCACTGAAGCTTTCTTT.

This clonotype was detected only a few times. V is TRBV11-2 and J is TRBJ1-1; possible D gene TRBD1, 6 bases. Trimming took 5 bases from V and 4 from J, leaving 26 bases between them. The germline V gene encodes CDR1 SGHAT and CDR2 FQNNGV. The CDR3 has 18 residues. The CDR3 sequence is CASSLRLGAEWGSTEAFF. In nucleotides, the CDR3 is TGTGCCAGCAGCCTCAGGTTGGGGGCTGAATGGGGAAGCACTGAAGCTTTCTTT.

Many counts were recorded for this clonotype. The chain carries TRBV28 and TRBJ1-1; 8 bases line up with TRBD1. This CDR3 contains 17 residues. Germline V gene sequence: CDR1 MDHEN, CDR2 SYDVKM. With V trimmed by 6 bases and J by 0 bases, 12 bases remained unmatched. Here the CDR3 reads CASRLDRGATLNTEAFF. CDR3 nucleotide sequence: TGTGCCAGCAGATTAGACAGGGGTGCTACCTTGAACACTGAAGCTTTCTTT.

This clonotype was seen many times. The V call is TRBV7-2, the J call TRBJ1-5, with 7 nucleotides matching TRBD1. The CDR3 is 16 residues long. From germline, CDR1 is SGHTA and CDR2 FQGNSA. Trimming cost V 6 bases and J 5 bases; bases outside gene matches: 13. CDR3 region: CASSPSWGQRDQPQHF. The CDR3 nucleotides read TGTGCCAGCAGTCCAAGTTGGGGACAGCGTGATCAGCCCCAGCATTTT.

This clonotype was recorded many times. This sequence joins TRBV14 and TRBJ1-6; D not resolved. The germline gives CDR1 SGHDN, CDR2 FVKESK. The CDR3 extends over 14 amino acids. Trimming stripped 2 bases from V and 9 bases from J, with 11 bases between. CDR3: CASSQKGYGSPLHF. The CDR3, as DNA: TGTGCCAGCAGCCAAAAGGGATACGGTTCACCCCTCCACTTT.

With respect to this clonotype: This may arise from a read error, as a much more abundant clone is one base away. No conserved phenylalanine or tryptophan is present at the end of the CDR3, so a read error is the likely explanation. The chain links TRBV2 to TRBJ1-5, with D possibly matching TRBD1 (6 bases). V was cut by 4 bases and J by 4 bases, with 11 bases left in between. CDR3 length equals 14 residues. Germline assignment: CDR1 SNHLY and CDR2 FYNNEI. The DNA for the CDR3 is TGTGCCAGCAGTGGGACAGCGGCTAATCAGCCCCAGCATTAT. Its translation is CASSGTAANQPQHY.

Many counts were recorded for this clonotype. The CDR3 nucleotides read TGTGCCAGTAGGTCCCGCCGGCAGGATACCTACGAGCAGTACTTC. Amino acid sequence: CASRSRRQDTYEQYF. The rearrangement uses TRBV19 and TRBJ2-7; D ambiguous. CDR1 LNHDA and CDR2 SQIVND come from the germline V gene (reference sequence). The CDR3 consists of 15 residues. V was clipped by 6 bases and J by 2 bases, with 17 bases between them. The full variable domain, completed using reference TRBV19 and TRBJ2-7, is DGGITQSPKYLFRKEGQNVTLSCEQNLNHDAMYWYRQDPGQGLRLIYYSQIVNDFQKGDIAEGYSVSREKKESFPLTVTSAQKNPTAFYLCASRSRRQDTYEQYFGPGTRLTVT.

The rearrangement uses TRBV10-3 and TRBJ2-7; D may be TRBD1 (6 bases). The CDR3 totals 13 residues. Germline lookup yields CDR1 ENHRY and CDR2 SYGVKD. V lost 8 bases and J 4 bases, leaving 15 bases between the germline ends. The CDR3 region has the DNA TGTGCCATCCTAGGCAGGGGATCGTACGAGCAGTACTTC. It encodes CAILGRGSYEQYF.

This clonotype was detected a few times. V is TRBV12-3 or TRBV12-4 and J is TRBJ2-5; 8 nucleotides line up with TRBD1. V was pared by 7 bases and J by 7 bases, with 17 bases of the junction left unmatched. This CDR3 spans 16 amino acids. This CDR3 is CASTPGWTGRVGTQYF. CDR3 in DNA: TGTGCCAGCACCCCTGGGTGGACAGGGCGGGTGGGGACCCAGTACTTC.

This clonotype has a count of ten or more. The V gene is TRBV28, the J gene TRBJ1-1; no definite D call. Trimming removed 6 bases at V and 4 bases at J, with 6 bases between. The germline V gene has CDR1 MDHEN and CDR2 SYDVKM. The CDR3 consists of 11 residues. The CDR3 spells CASSRATEAFF. CDR3 nucleotide sequence: TGTGCCAGCAGCCGAGCCACTGAAGCTTTCTTT.

V and J are TRBV5-1 and TRBJ1-2; D remains ambiguous. V was shortened by 0 bases and J by 0 bases, with 6 bases between the two germline ends. The CDR3 extends over 14 amino acids. From germline, CDR1 is SGHRS and CDR2 YFSETQ. CDR3 coding DNA: TGCGCCAGCAGCTTGGATGTAGCTAACTATGGCTACACCTTC. Translation gives CASSLDVANYGYTF. Full variable domain (remainder filled in from reference TRBV5-1 and TRBJ1-2): KAGVTQTPRYLIKTRGQQVTLSCSPISGHRSVSWYQQTPGQGLQFLFEYFSETQRNKGNFPGRFSGRQFSNSRSEMNVSTLELGDSALYLCASSLDVANYGYTFGSGTRLTVV.

This clonotype was seen many times. The genes are TRBV7-6 and TRBJ1-1; maybe TRBD1 (6 bases). CDR3 size: 14 residues. Deletions cut 1 base from V and 3 bases from J, with 9 bases between. CDR1 is SGHVS, CDR2 FNYEAQ, per germline. CDR3 nucleotide sequence: TGTGCCAGCAGCTTAGAAGGGGGACACACTGAAGCTTTCTTT. Translated: CASSLEGGHTEAFF.